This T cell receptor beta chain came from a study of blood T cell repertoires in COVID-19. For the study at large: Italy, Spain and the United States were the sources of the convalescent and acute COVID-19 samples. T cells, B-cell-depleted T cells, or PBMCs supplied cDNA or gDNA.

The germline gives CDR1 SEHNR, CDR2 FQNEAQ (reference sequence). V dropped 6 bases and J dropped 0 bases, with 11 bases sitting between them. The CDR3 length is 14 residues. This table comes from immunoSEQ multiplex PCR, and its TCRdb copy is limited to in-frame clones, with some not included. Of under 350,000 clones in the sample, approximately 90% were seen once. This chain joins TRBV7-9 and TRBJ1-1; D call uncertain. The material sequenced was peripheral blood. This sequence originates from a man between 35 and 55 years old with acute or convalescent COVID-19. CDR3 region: CASRLIAVNTEAFF. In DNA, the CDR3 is TGTGCCAGCAGGCTAATAGCTGTGAACACTGAAGCTTTCTTT.